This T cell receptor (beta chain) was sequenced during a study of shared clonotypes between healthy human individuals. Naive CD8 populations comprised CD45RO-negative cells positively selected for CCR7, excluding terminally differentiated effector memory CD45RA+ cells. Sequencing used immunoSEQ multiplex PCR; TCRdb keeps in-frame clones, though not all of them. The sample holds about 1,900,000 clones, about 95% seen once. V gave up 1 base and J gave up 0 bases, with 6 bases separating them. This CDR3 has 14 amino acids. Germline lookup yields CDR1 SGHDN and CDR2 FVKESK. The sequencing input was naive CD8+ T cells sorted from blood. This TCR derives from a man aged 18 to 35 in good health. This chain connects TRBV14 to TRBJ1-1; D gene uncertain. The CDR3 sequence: CASSQGPLNTEAFF. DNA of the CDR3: TGTGCCAGCAGCCAAGGTCCTTTGAACACTGAAGCTTTCTTT.